This T cell receptor (beta chain) was sequenced for a study of CDR3 diversity in severe acne. Germline CDR1 and CDR2: DFQATT and SNEGSKA (reference sequence). The V segment lost 1 base and the J segment 6 bases; nucleotides outside the gene matches: 7. The length of the CDR3 is 14 residues. TCRdb reanalysed the PCR reads using MiXCR and keeps one entry per CDR3 protein. Of 89,000 or so distinct CDR3 sequences in the sample, 45% to 55% are singletons; the top ten hold over 9%. The V and J genes are TRBV20-1 and TRBJ2-7; 9 bases map to TRBD1. This sequence originates from a male donor in good health, serving as a control. Sequencing was carried out using blood. The CDR3 nucleotides read TGCAGTGCTAGAGGGGGGGACAGGGAGTGCGAGCAGTACTTC. Protein: CSARGGDRECEQYF.